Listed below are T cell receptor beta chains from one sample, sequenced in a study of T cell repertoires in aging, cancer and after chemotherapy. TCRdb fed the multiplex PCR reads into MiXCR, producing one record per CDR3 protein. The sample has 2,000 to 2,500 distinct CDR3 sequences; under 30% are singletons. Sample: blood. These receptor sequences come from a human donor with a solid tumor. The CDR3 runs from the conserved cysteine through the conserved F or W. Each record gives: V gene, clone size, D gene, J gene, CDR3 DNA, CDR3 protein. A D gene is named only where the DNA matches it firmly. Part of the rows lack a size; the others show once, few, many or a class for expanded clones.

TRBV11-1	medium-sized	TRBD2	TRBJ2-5	TGTGCCAGCAGCCCCTCTAGGGCGGGGGTGGAGACCCAGTACTTC	CASSPSRAGVETQYF
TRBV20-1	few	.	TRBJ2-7	TGCAGTGCTAGACAGAGGGGCTTCTCCTACGAGCAGTACTTC	CSARQRGFSYEQYF
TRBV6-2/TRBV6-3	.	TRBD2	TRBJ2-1	TGTGCCAGCAGCGTCGGAGCGGGAGAGTACAATAAGCAGTTCTTC	CASSVGAGEYNKQFF
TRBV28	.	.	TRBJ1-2	TGTGCCAGCAGTTTGCGGGAATGGGATGGCTACACCTTC	CASSLREWDGYTF
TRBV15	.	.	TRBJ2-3	TGTGCCACCAGCAGAGATGGGACAAGTAGCGTAACAGATACGCAGTATTTT	CATSRDGTSSVTDTQYF
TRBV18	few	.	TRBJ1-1	TGTGCCAGCTCGCTCGAGGGGAGGGACACTGAAGCTTTCTTT	CASSLEGRDTEAFF
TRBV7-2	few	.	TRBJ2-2	TGTGCCAGCAGCAAAAGGGCAGCACCTACCGGGGAGCTGTTTTTT	CASSKRAAPTGELFF
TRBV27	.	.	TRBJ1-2	TGTGCCGGCAGTCCATCAGGGACGGTTAACTATGGCTACACCTTC	CAGSPSGTVNYGYTF
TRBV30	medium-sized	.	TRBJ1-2	TGTGCCTGGAGTGAGTTAACAGGGTCCCCGACGGGGGGCTACACCTTC	CAWSELTGSPTGGYTF
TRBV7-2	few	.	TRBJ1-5	TGTGCCAGCAGCTTAGAGAGCGCCAGACCCCAGCATTTT	CASSLESARPQHF
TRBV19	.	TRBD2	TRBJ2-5	TGTGCCAGTAGTCAAGGGACTAGCGCGCCTCCGAGGACCCAGTACTTC	CASSQGTSAPPRTQYF
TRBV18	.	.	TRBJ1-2	TGTGCCAGCTCACCACGGGACACCCCAATCAACTATGGCTACACCTTC	CASSPRDTPINYGYTF
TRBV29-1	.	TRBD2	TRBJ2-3	TGCAGCGTTGCGGGGGGGGTGCCAGATACGCAGTATTTT	CSVAGGVPDTQYF
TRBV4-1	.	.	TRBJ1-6	TGCGCCAGCAGCCAAGCCGGGAGGCCCTATAATTCACCCCTCCACTTT	CASSQAGRPYNSPLHF
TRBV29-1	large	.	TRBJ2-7	TGCAGCGTTGCCATTGCCGGCAGATCCTACGAGCAGTACTTC	CSVAIAGRSYEQYF
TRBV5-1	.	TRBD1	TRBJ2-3	TGCGCCAGCAGCCAGACAGGGGCGGGCACAGATACGCAGTATTTT	CASSQTGAGTDTQYF
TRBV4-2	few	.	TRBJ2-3	TGTGCCAGCAGCCAAGAGACAGATACGCAGTATTTT	CASSQETDTQYF
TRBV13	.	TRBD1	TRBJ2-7	TGTGCCAGCAGCTTAGGTACAGGGGGATCCTACGAGCAGTACTTC	CASSLGTGGSYEQYF
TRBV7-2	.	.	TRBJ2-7	TGTGCCAGCAGCTTGGACACCACCTACGAGCAGTACTTC	CASSLDTTYEQYF
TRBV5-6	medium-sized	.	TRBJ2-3	TGTGCCAGCAGCTTTACAGGGAGGGGCACAGATACGCAGTATTTT	CASSFTGRGTDTQYF
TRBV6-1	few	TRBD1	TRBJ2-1	TGTGCCAGCAAACTCGGACAGGGGTATAACGAGCAGTTCTTC	CASKLGQGYNEQFF
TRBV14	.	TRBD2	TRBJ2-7	TGTGCCAGCAGTAATTTAGCGGGGGAGTCCTACGAGCAGTACTTC	CASSNLAGESYEQYF
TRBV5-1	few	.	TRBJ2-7	TGCGCCAGCAGCTTGGGCAGGTACGAGCAGTACTTC	CASSLGRYEQYF
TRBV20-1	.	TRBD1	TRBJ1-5	TGCAGTGCTAAAGACAGGGGGCGCACCCCAGGAGGTCAGCCCCAGCATTTT	CSAKDRGRTPGGQPQHF
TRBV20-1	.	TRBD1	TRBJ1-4	TGCAGTGCTAGAGATCTACAGGGGGCGAACGGAGGTGAAAAACTGTTTTTT	CSARDLQGANGGEKLFF
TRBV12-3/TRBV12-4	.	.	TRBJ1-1	TGTGCCAGCAGTTACAGCGCGGGACGTGGTCCTGAAGCTTTCTTT	CASSYSAGRGPEAFF
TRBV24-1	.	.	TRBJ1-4	TGTGCCACCTCACTCAGGATCGGAACTAATGAAAAACTGTTTTTT	CATSLRIGTNEKLFF
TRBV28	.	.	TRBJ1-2	TGTGCCAGCAGCCTCCTCCTAGGGAACTATGGCTACACCTTC	CASSLLLGNYGYTF
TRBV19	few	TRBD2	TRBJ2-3	TGTGCCAGTAGTTGGCGGGAGGGCAAAGATACGCAGTATTTT	CASSWREGKDTQYF
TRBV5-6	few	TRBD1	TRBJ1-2	TGTGCCAGCAGCTGGGCGGGACAGAACTATGGCTACACCTTC	CASSWAGQNYGYTF
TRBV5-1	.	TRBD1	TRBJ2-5	TGCGCCAGCAGCTTGGCGGACAGGGGACAGGAGACCCAGTACTTC	CASSLADRGQETQYF
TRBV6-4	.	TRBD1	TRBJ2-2	TGTGCCAGCGGGGACAGCCCGAACACCGGGGAGCTGTTTTTT	CASGDSPNTGELFF
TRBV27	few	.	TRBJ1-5	TGTGCCAGCAGTTTATCGAGAGGGGGCAATCAGCCCCAGCATTTT	CASSLSRGGNQPQHF